This is a list of T cell receptor beta chains from one sample in a study of radiotherapy plus CTLA-4 blockade in lung cancer. Assay: immunoSEQ multiplex PCR; the TCRdb copy retains only in-frame clones and omits some. The table lists approximately 40,000 clones, 80% to 90% of them singletons. Sequencing used peripheral blood, obtained from a patient treated with radiotherapy plus ipilimumab. These receptors were collected from a human donor with non-small cell lung cancer whose response to radiotherapy plus ipilimumab could not be evaluated. CDR3s include the opening cysteine and the closing phenylalanine or tryptophan. D genes are given only for firm matches. The size of a clone is reported for some rows only, either as once, few or many, or as a class for expanded clones.

>TRBJ1-3|NA|TRBV6-4|NA
TGTGCCAGCAGTGTTAACTTCGGCTCTGGAAACACCATATATTTT
CASSVNFGSGNTIYF
>TRBJ2-7|NA|TRBV5-1|NA
TGCGCCAGCAGGGGGGGAAGCTACGAGCAGTACTTC
CASRGGSYEQYF
>TRBJ2-5|NA|TRBV19|TRBD2
TGTGCCAGTAGTATTGCTCTAGCGGGAGTTGAGACCCAGTACTTC
CASSIALAGVETQYF
>TRBJ1-2|NA|TRBV9|TRBD1
TGTGCCAGCCTGGGGAACACAGGGGGAGTGGACTACACCTTC
CASLGNTGGVDYTF
>TRBJ2-5|once|TRBV7-9|NA
TGTGCCAGCAGCTTGAGTATAGAGACCCAGTACTTC
CASSLSIETQYF
>TRBJ2-3|NA|TRBV27|TRBD1
TGTGCCAGCAGTCTAGACAGGGACACAGATACGCAGTATTTT
CASSLDRDTDTQYF
>TRBJ2-7|NA|TRBV5-1|NA
TGCGCCAGCAGCTTGGTTACGGGAGACTGGGACGAGCAGTACTTC
CASSLVTGDWDEQYF
>TRBJ2-5|NA|TRBV5-1|NA
TGCGCCAGCAGCTCAACAGGGAAACAAGAGACCCAGTACTTC
CASSSTGKQETQYF
>TRBJ2-1|NA|TRBV5-4|TRBD2
TGTGCCAGCAGTCCACCCGCTAGCGGGAGCTATGAGCAGTTCTTC
CASSPPASGSYEQFF
>TRBJ1-5|few|TRBV4-1|NA
TGCGCCAGCAGCCATGCAGGCAATCAGCCCCAGCATTTT
CASSHAGNQPQHF
>TRBJ1-1|NA|TRBV4-2|NA
TGTGCCAGCAGCCAAGGAACCCAAGGGGACACTGAAGCTTTCTTT
CASSQGTQGDTEAFF
>TRBJ2-7|NA|TRBV7-6|TRBD2
TGTGCCAGCAGCGGGACTAGCGGGGGCTGGGAGCAGTACTTC
CASSGTSGGWEQYF
>TRBJ2-1|NA|TRBV7-3|TRBD1
TGTGCCAGCAGCCCGACAGGGGGGTTAAATGAGCAGTTCTTC
CASSPTGGLNEQFF
>TRBJ2-7|few|TRBV7-2|NA
TGTGCCAGCAGCCAACAGGGCTTTGGCGACGAGCAGTACTTC
CASSQQGFGDEQYF
>TRBJ2-7|NA|TRBV29-1|NA
TGCAGCGTTGAAGATGTGGCAGGGCTCGACAACGAGCAGTACTTC
CSVEDVAGLDNEQYF
>TRBJ2-7|few|TRBV7-3|NA
TGTGCCAGCAGCTTAACGGACAGCTCCTACGAGCAGTACTTC
CASSLTDSSYEQYF
>TRBJ1-2|NA|TRBV16|TRBD1
TGTGCCAGCAGCCGGGGACAGGATCCTCTCACCTTC
CASSRGQDPLTF
>TRBJ1-4|NA|TRBV7-2|TRBD1
TGTGCCAGCAGCCGTCAGGGACAGCTCAATGAAAAACTGTTTTTT
CASSRQGQLNEKLFF
>TRBJ2-5|once|TRBV11-2|TRBD1
TGTGCCAGCAGCCCCCGCCCCTCGACAGGGTTTGGGCAAGAGACCCAGTACTTC
CASSPRPSTGFGQETQYF
>TRBJ2-1|NA|TRBV5-1|NA
TGCGCCAGCAGCTTTGGGGGGTTCAATGAGCAGTTCTTC
CASSFGGFNEQFF
>TRBJ2-3|NA|TRBV28|NA
TGTGCCAGCAGCCAGAGGTCATTAGGCGATACGCAGTATTTT
CASSQRSLGDTQYF
>TRBJ1-1|NA|TRBV7-2|TRBD1
TGTGCCAGCAGATCTCGGCTGGACAGGGCGCGAGCTTTCTTT
CASRSRLDRARAFF
>TRBJ1-5|NA|TRBV6-5|NA
TGTGCCAGCAGTTACAGGGGCGGACAGCCCCAGCATTTT
CASSYRGGQPQHF
>TRBJ2-2|once|TRBV9|TRBD1
TGTGCCAGCAGCGCGACAGGGGGCGGGCGTAGGGAGCTGTTTTTT
CASSATGGGRRELFF
>TRBJ2-1|NA|TRBV5-4|TRBD2
TGTGCCAGCAGCTTGACTAGCGGGAGTGGAAGCGATGAGCAGTTCTTC
CASSLTSGSGSDEQFF
>TRBJ2-1|large|TRBV11-2|NA
TGTGCCAGCAGCTCAAAGGGGGGGGCGCAGATCGGCGATGAGCAGTTCTTC
CASSSKGGAQIGDEQFF
>TRBJ1-2|NA|TRBV11-2|TRBD1
TGTGCCAGCAGCCCGGACAGGGGGAGCTATGGCTACACCTTC
CASSPDRGSYGYTF
>TRBJ2-7|NA|TRBV11-2|TRBD2
TGTGCCAGCAGCTTAGCGGGGGGCGAGCAGTACTTC
CASSLAGGEQYF
>TRBJ2-3|NA|TRBV7-9|NA
TGTGCCAGCAGCTCTGAGTTTCGTGCGAAGAGGAGTTTT
CASSSEFRAKRSF
>TRBJ2-7|NA|TRBV28|TRBD2
TGTGCCAGCAGTTGGACTAGTGATCCGAGCCGCGGTGGGCAGTACTTC
CASSWTSDPSRGGQYF
>TRBJ1-2|NA|TRBV10-3|NA
TGTGCCATCAGCTTGGGCGGCGGGGGTGGCTACACCTTC
CAISLGGGGGYTF
>TRBJ1-2|NA|TRBV27|NA
TGTGCCAGCAGTTTCCTCTATCGGGGCAGGGAGGGTGGCTACACCTTC
CASSFLYRGREGGYTF
>TRBJ2-7|NA|TRBV6-5|NA
TGTGCCAGCAGCCTGACCCAGGGATACTACGAGCAGTACTTC
CASSLTQGYYEQYF
>TRBJ2-2|once|TRBV19|TRBD2
TGTGCCAGTAGTCGACTAGCGGGGGCTACCGGGGAGCTGTTTTTT
CASSRLAGATGELFF
>TRBJ1-5|few|TRBV6-1|NA
TGTGCCACCCTAGCGGTGAGGGACAATCAGCCCCAGCATTTT
CATLAVRDNQPQHF
>TRBJ2-2|NA|TRBV27|TRBD1
TGTGCCAGCAGTCCAGGGACAGGGGGAACTAACACCGGGGAGCTGTTTTTT
CASSPGTGGTNTGELFF
>TRBJ1-2|NA|TRBV10-2|NA
TGCGCCAGCAGGAGAGACAGCTATGGCTACACCTTC
CASRRDSYGYTF
>TRBJ2-1|NA|TRBV6-5|NA
TGTGCCACCGGGTGGCTAGGAGGTAATGAGCAGTTCTTC
CATGWLGGNEQFF
>TRBJ2-2|NA|TRBV7-9|NA
TGTGCCAGCAGCTTTCCCGCGGTTTTT
CASSFPAVF
>TRBJ2-3|NA|TRBV19|TRBD1
TGTGCCAGTAGTATGGGACAGGGGATCACAGATACGCAGTATTTT
CASSMGQGITDTQYF
>TRBJ2-2|once|TRBV4-3|NA
TGCGCCAGCAGCCAAGACCGGGCCGGGGAGCTGTTTTTT
CASSQDRAGELFF
>TRBJ1-1|NA|TRBV11-2|TRBD1
TGTGCCAGCAGCTTAACCGACAGGGGAACTGAAGCTTTCTTT
CASSLTDRGTEAFF
>TRBJ2-3|NA|TRBV2|NA
TGTGCCAGCAGTGTTGGTAGATATACGCAGTATTTT
CASSVGRYTQYF